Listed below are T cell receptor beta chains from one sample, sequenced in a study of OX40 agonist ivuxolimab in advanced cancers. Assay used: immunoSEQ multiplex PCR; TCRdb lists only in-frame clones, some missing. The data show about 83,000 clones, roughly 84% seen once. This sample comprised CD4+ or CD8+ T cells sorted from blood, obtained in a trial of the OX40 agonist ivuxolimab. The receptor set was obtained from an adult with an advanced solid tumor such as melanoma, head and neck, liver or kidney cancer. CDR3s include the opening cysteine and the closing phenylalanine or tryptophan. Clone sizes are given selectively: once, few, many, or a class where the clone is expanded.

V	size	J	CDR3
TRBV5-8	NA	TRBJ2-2	CASSLVLNTGELFF
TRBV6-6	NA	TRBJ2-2	CASSTDRGVGELFF
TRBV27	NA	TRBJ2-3	CASSLGQRTDTQYF
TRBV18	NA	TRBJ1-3	CASSPPTKAAGNTIYF
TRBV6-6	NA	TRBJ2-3	CASRLTGGAMRDTQYF
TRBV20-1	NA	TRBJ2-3	CSQRSTDTQYF
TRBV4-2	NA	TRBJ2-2	CASSQGQALNTGELFF
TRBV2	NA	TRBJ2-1	CASRGGTGAYNEQFF
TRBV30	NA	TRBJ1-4	CAWSVLSGEKLFF
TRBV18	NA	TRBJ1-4	CASSPPSQGEKLFF
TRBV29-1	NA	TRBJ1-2	CSVEVRGGGIYGYTF
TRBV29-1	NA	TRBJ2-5	CSVDRVNQETQYF
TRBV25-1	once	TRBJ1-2	CASSTLTGVGYGYTF
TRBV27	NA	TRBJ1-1	CASAGVGQGFGRYTEAFF
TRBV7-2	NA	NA	CASSRGGSSYEQYF
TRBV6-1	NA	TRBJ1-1	CASRALLGVTEAFF
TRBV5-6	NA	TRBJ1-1	CASSSRGEGTEAFF